The entry below describes one T cell receptor beta chain. Antigen: not known. The CDR3 is 15 residues long. Germline V gene data show CDR1 as LNHDA and CDR2 as SQIVND (reference sequence). Trimming shortened V by 2 bases and J by 4 bases, and 13 bases separated the two germline ends. The protocol was immunoSEQ multiplex PCR, while the TCRdb copy is restricted to in-frame clones and leaves out a portion. The sample lists 2 million to 2.5 million clones, roughly 91% occurring once. Naive CD8 cells lacked CD45RO and underwent positive selection for CCR7, leaving out terminally differentiated effector memory CD45RA+ cells. These data belong to a study of shared clonotypes between healthy human individuals. Study results and limitations: Sorted-subset sequencing, rarefaction showed, was incomplete despite large depth. Blood alone was sampled, and tissue repertoires likely differ. Memory subsets had estimated richness that was generally smaller than that of naive subsets.

The sample was naive CD8+ T cells from PBMCs. The V gene is TRBV19, the J gene TRBJ2-3; D is ambiguous. The sequence was collected from a man between 18 and 29 years old in good health. Some clones in this sample may be carry-over from other donors' samples. The CDR3: CASSISGSSADTQYF. The CDR3 nucleotides read TGTGCCAGTAGTATATCCGGGTCCAGTGCAGATACGCAGTATTTT.